The rows below give T cell receptor beta chains drawn from one sample of a study of graft-versus-host responses after intestinal transplantation. These receptors lack a known antigen. Assay used: immunoSEQ multiplex PCR; TCRdb lists only in-frame clones, some missing. The repertoire holds 130,000 to 150,000 clones, with around 90% as singletons. Source: unstimulated CD4+ T cells sorted from spleen or lymph node cells, taken before intestinal transplant. The receptors derive from a human donor who received an intestinal transplant. The conserved cysteine and the conserved F or W are not part of the CDR3 here.

CDR3aa: ASSLRPPGLAGAETQY; j_gene: TRBJ2-5; v_gene: TRBV27
CDR3aa: ASSVGRDRVYGYT; j_gene: TRBJ1-2; v_gene: TRBV9
CDR3aa: ASNMRQGVLGEQF; j_gene: TRBJ2-1; v_gene: TRBV2
CDR3aa: ASSLTGGIRETQY; j_gene: TRBJ2-5; v_gene: TRBV7-7
CDR3aa: ASSLRGGTSGYNEQF; j_gene: TRBJ2-1; v_gene: TRBV7-2
CDR3aa: ASSLYRGLNEKLF; j_gene: TRBJ1-4; v_gene: TRBV28
CDR3aa: ASSLAPGQRHYEQY; j_gene: TRBJ2-7; v_gene: TRBV5-1
CDR3aa: ASSPGQGTNYGYT; j_gene: TRBJ1-2; v_gene: TRBV4-3
CDR3aa: ASSLLAGVGEQF; j_gene: TRBJ2-1; v_gene: TRBV11-3
CDR3aa: ASRRTGNYGYT; j_gene: TRBJ1-2; v_gene: TRBV28
CDR3aa: ASSPDRYGYT; j_gene: TRBJ1-2; v_gene: TRBV5-4
CDR3aa: ASSQRQGAQAGELF; j_gene: TRBJ2-2; v_gene: TRBV4-3
CDR3aa: AGGSTTYNEQF; j_gene: TRBJ2-1; v_gene: TRBV28
CDR3aa: ASSLRSGRGEQF; j_gene: TRBJ2-1; v_gene: TRBV7-2
CDR3aa: ASSTRLAGSYEQY; j_gene: TRBJ2-7; v_gene: TRBV5-1
CDR3aa: ASRPGQGGLGY; j_gene: TRBJ2-4; v_gene: TRBV28
CDR3aa: SGIGTGSRAF; j_gene: TRBJ1-1; v_gene: TRBV29-1
CDR3aa: SAPLWEQF; j_gene: TRBJ2-1; v_gene: TRBV20-1
CDR3aa: ASSLSGSPYGEQY; j_gene: TRBJ2-7; v_gene: TRBV28
CDR3aa: ASSLEGFSYEQY; j_gene: .; v_gene: TRBV5-1
CDR3aa: ATSRVGTGAPSGANVLT; j_gene: TRBJ2-6; v_gene: TRBV15
CDR3aa: ASSVEGQYFDGYT; j_gene: TRBJ1-2; v_gene: TRBV19